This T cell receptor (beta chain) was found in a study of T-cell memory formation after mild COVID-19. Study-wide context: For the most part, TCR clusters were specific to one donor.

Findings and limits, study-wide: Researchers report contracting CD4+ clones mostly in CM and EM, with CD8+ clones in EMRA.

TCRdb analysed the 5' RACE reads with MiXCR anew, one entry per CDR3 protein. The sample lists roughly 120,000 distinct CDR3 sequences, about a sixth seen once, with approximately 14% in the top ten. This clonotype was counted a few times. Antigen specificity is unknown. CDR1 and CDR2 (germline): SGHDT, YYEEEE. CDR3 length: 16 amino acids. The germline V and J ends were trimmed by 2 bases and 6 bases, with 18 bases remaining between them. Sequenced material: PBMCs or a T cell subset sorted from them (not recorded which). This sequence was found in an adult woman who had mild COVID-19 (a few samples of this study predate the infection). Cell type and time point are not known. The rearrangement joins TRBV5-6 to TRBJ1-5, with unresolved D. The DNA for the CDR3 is TGTGCCAGCAGCTTCGGATCTCGGGCAGGTGGTCAGCCCCAGCATTTT. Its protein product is CASSFGSRAGGQPQHF.